This TCR beta chain was identified in a study of OX40 agonist ivuxolimab in advanced cancers. Study background: An agonistic human IgG2 monoclonal antibody against OX40 (CD134) was given. Three patients got partial responses; one had hepatocellular carcinoma and two had cutaneous melanoma. Study-wide results and limits: Clones of CD4+ and CD8+ blood T cells grew by week 6 at doses of 0.1 to 3.0 mg/kg.

V shed 5 bases and J 1 base; nucleotides not matched to a gene: 3. CDR1 is MRHNA, CDR2 SNTAGT, per germline. This CDR3 contains 14 residues. Some clones are missing from TCRdb's copy, which holds only in-frame ones; the method was immunoSEQ multiplex PCR. The sample lists roughly 36,000 clones; roughly 82% were seen once. This clone qualifies as medium-sized. Its specificity is not known. The sequenced sample was CD4+ or CD8+ T cells sorted from blood, obtained in a trial of the OX40 agonist ivuxolimab. This rearrangement joins TRBV6-4 to TRBJ2-3, with 7 nucleotides matching TRBD1. The clonotype comes from an adult with an advanced solid tumor such as melanoma, head and neck, liver or kidney cancer. CDR3: CASSKGQGTDTQYF. The CDR3 DNA reads as TGTGCCAGCAGTAAAGGACAGGGCACAGATACGCAGTATTTT.